Each of the 18 T cell receptor beta chains below was sequenced from the same sample in a study of OX40 agonist ivuxolimab in advanced cancers. The library was produced with the immunoSEQ multiplex PCR assay. The clones in this table, taken by TCRdb from immuneACCESS, are in-frame only. Not every clone is retained; where verified, under half of the shortfall comes from an unresolved V gene, and the cause of the rest is unknown. The table for this sample lists approximately 27,000 clones; around three quarters of them were counted only once. The biggest ten clones account for about 15% of the sample. The sample here was CD4+ or CD8+ T cells sorted from blood, taken in a trial of the OX40 agonist ivuxolimab. These receptor sequences come from an adult with an advanced solid tumor such as melanoma, head and neck, liver or kidney cancer.

The chain carries TRBV7-8 and TRBJ2-3, with a possible D match to TRBD2 (5 bases). Between the trimmed V and J ends, which lost 4 bases and 4 bases, there was a span of 18 bases. Germline CDR1 SGHVS, CDR2 FQNEAQ. The CDR3 sequence is 16 residues long. The CDR3 coding sequence is TGTGCCAGCAGCTCGCGTACGATCAAGGGAGCAGATACGCAGTATTTT. It specifies CASSSRTIKGADTQYF. The whole variable domain, remainder taken from reference TRBV7-8 and TRBJ2-3, is GAGVSQSPRYKVAKRGQDVALRCDPISGHVSLFWYQQALGQGPEFLTYFQNEAQLDKSGLPSDRFFAERPEGSVSTLKIQRTQQEDSAVYLCASSSRTIKGADTQYFGPGTRLTVL.

This sequence joins TRBV6-6 and TRBJ2-2, with 11 bases fitting TRBD2. V gave up 6 bases and J gave up 0 bases; unmatched junction bases: 3. Germline CDR1 is MNHNY and CDR2 is SVGAGI (reference sequence). CDR3 length: 16 residues. The CDR3 sequence: CASRRGLAANTGELFF. DNA of the CDR3: TGTGCCAGCAGAAGGGGACTAGCGGCGAACACCGGGGAGCTGTTTTTT.

The chain carries TRBV7-6 and TRBJ2-3, with 11 bases identical to TRBD2. Trimming took 6 bases from V and 2 from J; bases not matched to a gene: 7. The CDR3 length is 16 residues. The germline V gene has CDR1 SGHVS and CDR2 FNYEAQ. The DNA for the CDR3 is TGTGCCAGCAGATCACCGGGACTAGCGGACACAGATACGCAGTATTTT. Its translation is CASRSPGLADTDTQYF.

The V call is TRBV13, the J call TRBJ1-1, with D possibly TRBD1 on 6 matching bases. This CDR3 contains 15 residues. V lost 4 bases to trimming and J lost 4 bases, with 16 bases between them. The V gene's germline CDR1 is PRHDT and CDR2 FYEKMQ (reference sequence). CDR3 protein: CASSSRSTGATEAFF. CDR3 DNA: TGTGCCAGCAGCTCTAGAAGTACGGGGGCCACTGAAGCTTTCTTT. Supplemented by reference TRBV13 and TRBJ1-1, the full variable domain reads AAGVIQSPRHLIKEKRETATLKCYPIPRHDTVYWYQQGPGQDPQFLISFYEKMQSDKGSIPDRFSAQQFSDYHSELNMSSLELGDSALYFCASSSRSTGATEAFFGQGTRLTVV.

The chain has TRBV9 and TRBJ1-5; TRBD1 aligns across 12 bases. The V gene's germline CDR1 is SGDLS and CDR2 YYNGEE. Trimming cost V 2 bases and J 5 bases; bases outside gene matches: 2. The CDR3 runs 15 residues. CDR3 nucleotides: TGTGCCAGCAGCGTTGGGACAGGGGGCGATCAGCCCCAGCATTTT. The encoded protein is CASSVGTGGDQPQHF.

The V gene is TRBV5-4, the J gene TRBJ1-1; D not resolved. This CDR3 is built from 13 residues. Trimming left V 0 bases short and J 6 bases short, with 9 bases between. Germline V lookup: CDR1 SGHNT, CDR2 YYREEE (reference sequence). CDR3 DNA: TGTGCCAGCAGCTTGGTGGGGATAGCTGAAGCTTTCTTT. Translated, it gives CASSLVGIAEAFF.

This clone was counted between two and nine times. The J gene is TRBJ2-7, the V gene TRBV10-3; 7 bases agree with TRBD1. CDR3 length: 13 residues. Germline CDR1 reads ENHRY; CDR2 reads SYGVKD. J gave up 2 bases and V 5 bases, and 3 bases lay outside the gene matches. The CDR3 loop reads CAISPGTAYEQYF. CDR3 sequence (DNA): TGTGCCATCAGTCCCGGGACAGCCTACGAGCAGTACTTC.

This chain links TRBV7-9 with TRBJ2-1; D is possibly TRBD2 (5 bases). The CDR3 spans 13 residues. The V end was cut by 3 bases, the J end by 9 bases, with 12 bases between. Germline CDR1 and CDR2: SEHNR and FQNEAQ (reference sequence). The CDR3 loop is CASSFASEGEQFF. CDR3 DNA: TGTGCCAGCAGCTTCGCCAGTGAGGGTGAGCAGTTCTTC. Full variable domain (missing parts from reference TRBV7-9 and TRBJ2-1): DTGVSQNPRHKITKRGQNVTFRCDPISEHNRLYWYRQTLGQGPEFLTYFQNEAQLEKSRLLSDRFSAERPKGSFSTLEIQRTEQGDSAMYLCASSFASEGEQFFGPGTRLTVL.

The chain has TRBV7-9 and TRBJ2-3, with 11 positions matching TRBD2. The CDR3 is 15 amino acids. Unmatched junction bases numbered 4, after V lost 1 base and J lost 7 bases. Looked up from germline, CDR1 is SEHNR and CDR2 is FQNEAQ (reference sequence). The DNA of the CDR3 is TGTGCCAGCAGCTTAGTAGCGGGGGGGCGAAATACGCAGTATTTT. Its translation: CASSLVAGGRNTQYF.

The chain combines TRBV4-1 with TRBJ2-7; D gene unclear. CDR1 and CDR2 from the germline V gene are MGHRA and YSYEKL. With 0 bases removed from V and 0 bases from J, the gap between germline ends came to 9 bases. The CDR3 runs to 15 residues. The CDR3 coding sequence is TGCGCCAGCAGCCAAGATCTGGCGGACTCCTACGAGCAGTACTTC. Translated, it gives CASSQDLADSYEQYF.

V and J are TRBV27 and TRBJ2-7; D not certain. The germline V gene has CDR1 MNHEY and CDR2 SMNVEV (reference sequence). The CDR3 has 14 residues. V was pared by 0 bases and J by 7 bases, with 13 bases between. The CDR3: CASSLSYRSAEQYF. CDR3 bases: TGTGCCAGCAGTTTATCTTACCGGTCTGCGGAGCAGTACTTC.

The chain joins TRBV6-4 to TRBJ1-1, with TRBD1 identical over 7 bases. CDR1 MRHNA and CDR2 SNTAGT come from the germline V gene. V gave up 6 bases and J gave up 11 bases; unmatched junction bases: 12. The CDR3 contains 13 residues. The CDR3 sequence: CASSDNRGARAFF. Written as DNA, the CDR3 is TGTGCCAGCAGCGATAACAGGGGCGCGCGGGCTTTCTTT.

The J gene is TRBJ2-7, the V gene TRBV27, with 9 bases lining up with TRBD1. J was trimmed by 4 bases and V by 6 bases; bases with no gene match: 7. The CDR3 spans 14 residues. CDR1 and CDR2 from the germline V gene are MNHEY and SMNVEV (reference sequence). The CDR3: CASRVGQGWYEQYF. CDR3 nucleotides: TGTGCCAGCAGGGTCGGACAGGGGTGGTACGAGCAGTACTTC.

This clone was recorded only once. The CDR3 DNA is TGCGCCAGCAGTGGGATAATGAACACTGAAGCTTTCTTT. Amino acids: CASSGIMNTEAFF. The chain joins TRBV10-2 to TRBJ1-1; D is unclear. Germline values: CDR1 WSHSY, CDR2 SAAADI. The CDR3 loop spans 13 amino acids. The V end lost 4 bases, the J end lost 0 bases, and 6 bases lay between the germline ends.

The chain joins TRBV6-1 to TRBJ1-1; no clear D gene. This CDR3 comprises 13 residues. V was clipped by 2 bases and J by 1 base, with 5 bases between them. The germline V gene has CDR1 MNHNS and CDR2 SASEGT. CDR3 loop: CASSEFRNTEAFF. Here the CDR3 DNA reads TGTGCCAGCAGTGAATTTAGGAACACTGAAGCTTTCTTT.

A remark on this clone: Other DNA sequences in this specimen translate into the identical CDR3. The chain combines TRBV6-1 with TRBJ2-7, with 7 bases that match TRBD1. Germline V lookup: CDR1 MNHNS, CDR2 SASEGT. With V trimmed by 8 bases and J by 7 bases, 11 bases remained unmatched. CDR3 length equals 13 residues. The CDR3 spells CASLKNRGEEQYF. CDR3 DNA: TGTGCCAGCTTAAAGAACAGGGGCGAAGAGCAGTACTTC.

The rearrangement joins TRBV14 to TRBJ1-1, with unresolved D. V was cut by 0 bases and J by 4 bases, with 18 bases left in between. The CDR3 totals 17 residues. Germline assignment: CDR1 SGHDN and CDR2 FVKESK. The CDR3 here is CASSQDFRFQRATEAFF. The CDR3 DNA sequence: TGTGCCAGCAGCCAAGATTTTCGGTTCCAACGGGCCACTGAAGCTTTCTTT.

The chain combines TRBV2 with TRBJ1-5; D unclear. Germline CDR1 and CDR2: SNHLY and FYNNEI. Trimming stripped 6 bases from V and 6 bases from J, with 18 bases between. The CDR3 has 15 residues. CDR3 bases: TGTGCCAGCAGGTCGGGGTTGGGAGTGGTTCAGCCCCAGCATTTT. Its translation: CASRSGLGVVQPQHF.